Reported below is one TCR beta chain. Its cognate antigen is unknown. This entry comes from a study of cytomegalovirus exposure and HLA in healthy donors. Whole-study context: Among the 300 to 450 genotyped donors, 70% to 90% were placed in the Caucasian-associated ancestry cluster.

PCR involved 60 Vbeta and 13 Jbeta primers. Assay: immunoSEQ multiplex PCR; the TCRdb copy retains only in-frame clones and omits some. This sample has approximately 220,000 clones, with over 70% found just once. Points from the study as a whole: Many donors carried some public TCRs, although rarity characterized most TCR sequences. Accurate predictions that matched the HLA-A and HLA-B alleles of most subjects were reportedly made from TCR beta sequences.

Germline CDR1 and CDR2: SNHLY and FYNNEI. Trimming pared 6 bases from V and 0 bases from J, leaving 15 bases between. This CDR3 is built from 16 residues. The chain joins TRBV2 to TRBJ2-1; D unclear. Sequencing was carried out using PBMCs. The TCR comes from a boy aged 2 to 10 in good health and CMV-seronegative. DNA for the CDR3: TGTGCCAGCAGACTGATTCTCCAAAGCTCCTACAATGAGCAGTTCTTC. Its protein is CASRLILQSSYNEQFF.